A single T cell receptor beta chain is shown here with its context. These data belong to a study of T cell changes during pregnancy in multiple sclerosis. With 1 base removed from V and 0 bases from J, the gap between germline ends came to 7 bases. The CDR3 has 14 amino acids. Germline lookup yields CDR1 SGHAT and CDR2 FQNNGV. This table comes from immunoSEQ multiplex PCR, and its TCRdb copy is limited to in-frame clones, with some not included. This sample has around 95,000 clones; roughly 94% occur once, and the top ten carry about 2.5%. The chain recombines TRBV11-2 with TRBJ2-7, with D unclear. The sequenced sample was peripheral blood, obtained after pregnancy. The source of this sequence is a female donor in good health, enrolled as a control in a pregnancy study. As DNA, the CDR3 is TGTGCCAGCAGCTTAGTCCCCCGCTCCTACGAGCAGTACTTC. Translating gives CASSLVPRSYEQYF.